The 31 T cell receptor beta chains below were found in one sample sequenced in a study of TIL therapy for anti-PD-1-resistant metastatic lung cancer. The time point here: pre-treatment sample, taken before nivolumab and TIL therapy. The libraries were made with immunoSEQ v3. TCRdb's table, derived via immunoSEQ multiplex PCR, lists solely in-frame clones and lacks some. Among 55,000 or so clones, about 81% were seen once, and the ten largest hold 2.9%. The source was blood, collected at baseline. These receptors were taken from a person between 25 and 79 years old with non-small cell lung cancer.

The table lists this clone with a few counts. The rearrangement uses TRBV5-4 and TRBJ2-1; no definite D call. The CDR3 contains 15 residues. CDR1 and CDR2 from the germline V gene are SGHNT and YYREEE (reference sequence). Trimming removed 0 bases at V and 4 bases at J, with 11 bases between. The CDR3 spells CASSLAGPEYNEQFF. CDR3 in DNA: TGTGCCAGCAGCTTGGCCGGGCCGGAGTACAATGAGCAGTTCTTC. Full variable domain (rest looked up from reference TRBV5-4 and TRBJ2-1): ETGVTQSPTHLIKTRGQQVTLRCSSQSGHNTVSWYQQALGQGPQFIFQYYREEENGRGNFPPRFSGLQFPNYSSELNVNALELDDSALYLCASSLAGPEYNEQFFGPGTRLTVL.

The V call is TRBV5-6, the J call TRBJ2-5, with D tentatively TRBD1 (5 bases). Germline lookup yields CDR1 SGHDT and CDR2 YYEEEE. This CDR3 comprises 13 residues. Trimming stripped 5 bases from V and 0 bases from J, with 8 bases between. The CDR3 nucleotides are TGTGCCAGCAGGAACAGGAACCAAGAGACCCAGTACTTC. This codes for CASRNRNQETQYF.

The chain couples TRBV7-3 to TRBJ2-3; 11 bases are shared with TRBD2. The CDR3 consists of 17 residues. V lost 2 bases to trimming and J lost 2 bases; unmatched junction nucleotides: 6. Germline CDR1 SGHTA, CDR2 FQGTGA. The CDR3 DNA reads TGTGCCAGCAGCTTAGAGACTAGCGGGAATCCCACAGATACGCAGTATTTT. Translation: CASSLETSGNPTDTQYF.

V is TRBV9 and J is TRBJ1-4, with TRBD1 matching over 7 bases. The CDR3 is 14 amino acids. Germline assignment: CDR1 SGDLS and CDR2 YYNGEE. V was pared by 0 bases and J by 8 bases, with 4 bases of the junction left unmatched. The CDR3 coding sequence is TGTGCCAGCAGCGTAGGACAGGGATTGGAAAAACTGTTTTTT. Its translation is CASSVGQGLEKLFF.

The chain carries TRBV24-1 and TRBJ2-1; 16 nucleotides line up with TRBD2. This CDR3 is built from 19 residues. Germline CDR1 is KGHDR and CDR2 is SFDVKD. The V and J ends lost 3 bases and 6 bases, in that order; junction bases with no gene match: 10. CDR3 in DNA: TGTGCCACCAGTGATCACCCGGGACTAGCGGGAGGGTCTCCCAATGAGCAGTTCTTC. This codes for CATSDHPGLAGGSPNEQFF.

The chain recombines TRBV30 with TRBJ2-7; D call uncertain. The CDR3 is 14 amino acids. CDR1 is GTSNPN and CDR2 is SVGIG in the germline V gene (reference sequence). The V end lost 2 bases, the J end lost 7 bases, and 18 bases lay between the germline ends. CDR3 DNA: TGTGCCTGGAGTATCCACACGACTGACCGGGAGCAGTACTTC. Protein: CAWSIHTTDREQYF.

This chain links TRBV5-6 with TRBJ2-3, with D maybe TRBD2 (7 bases). Trimming shortened V by 4 bases and J by 11 bases, and 14 bases separated the two germline ends. CDR3 size: 12 residues. Per the germline V gene, CDR1 is SGHDT and CDR2 is YYEEEE. The CDR3 sequence: CASSLGGGVQYF. CDR3 DNA: TGTGCCAGCAGCCTGGGAGGGGGGGTGCAGTATTTT.

This clone has a single count. This sequence joins TRBV7-2 and TRBJ2-7; 7 nucleotides align to TRBD1. CDR3 length equals 15 residues. The V and J ends lost 2 bases and 3 bases, in that order; junction bases with no gene match: 7. Germline V CDR1 and CDR2: SGHTA, FQGNSA. CDR3 coding DNA: TGTGCCAGCAGCTTATCCAACAGGGGCCACTACGAGCAGTACTTC. Residues: CASSLSNRGHYEQYF.

The gene calls are TRBV25-1 and TRBJ1-3; D not resolved. V lost 9 bases to trimming and J lost 2 bases, with 8 bases between them. CDR1 is MGHDK and CDR2 is SYGVNS in the germline V gene. This CDR3 contains 12 residues. The CDR3 is CASSATGNTIYF. CDR3 in DNA: TGTGCCAGTTCGGCCACTGGAAACACCATATATTTT.

V is TRBV6-5 and J is TRBJ2-7; 8 bases map to TRBD1. V lost 6 bases and J lost 3; bases outside the gene matches: 7. The CDR3 is made up of 14 amino acids. From germline, CDR1 is MNHEY and CDR2 SVGAGI. The CDR3 DNA follows: TGTGCCAGCAGAGATAGGACAGGGAGCTACGAGCAGTACTTC. Amino acid sequence: CASRDRTGSYEQYF.

This clone was seen a handful of times. The rearrangement uses TRBV15 and TRBJ2-1; tentative D call: TRBD2 (6 bases). CDR1 is LNHNV and CDR2 is YYDKDF in the germline V gene (reference sequence). This CDR3 spans 15 amino acids. Between the trimmed V and J ends, which lost 0 bases and 4 bases, there was a span of 10 bases. CDR3 region: CATSRDGRGYNEQFF. Written as DNA, the CDR3 is TGTGCCACCAGCAGAGACGGGAGAGGGTACAATGAGCAGTTCTTC.

This clone was seen only a few times. The rearrangement joins TRBV2 to TRBJ2-1; D is unclear. Germline CDR1 is SNHLY and CDR2 is FYNNEI. The ends were cut back, 6 bases at V and 0 bases at J, with 12 bases in the middle. The CDR3 runs to 15 residues. The CDR3 loop reads CASRENYGSYNEQFF. As DNA, the CDR3 is TGTGCCAGCAGGGAGAACTACGGCTCCTACAATGAGCAGTTCTTC.

Comment on this clone: Other DNA sequences from this sample encode an identical CDR3 as well. The V call is TRBV18, the J call TRBJ1-6; TRBD1 matches at 8 bases. The CDR3 loop spans 14 amino acids. Germline CDR1 KGHSH, CDR2 LQKENI. Trimming at V came to 3 bases and at J to 6 bases, leaving 1 base not matched to a gene. CDR3 amino acids: CASSPGQGNSPLHF. CDR3 DNA: TGTGCCAGCTCACCCGGACAGGGTAATTCACCCCTCCACTTT.

V gene TRBV3-1 (or the pseudogene TRBV3-2) combines with J gene TRBJ2-2; TRBD1 might be the D (6 bases). CDR3 length: 14 amino acids. V lost 1 base and J lost 6, with 9 bases in between. The germline V gene has CDR1 LGHDT and CDR2 YNNKEL (reference sequence). The CDR3 here is CASSQVGGPGELFF. The CDR3 nucleotides are TGTGCCAGCAGCCAAGTAGGGGGACCCGGGGAGCTGTTTTTT.

The J gene is TRBJ2-7, the V gene TRBV19; 9 bases line up with TRBD1. The germline gives CDR1 LNHDA, CDR2 SQIVND (reference sequence). The ends lost 5 bases at V and 7 bases at J; junction bases unmatched: 12. The CDR3 length is 15 residues. DNA for the CDR3: TGTGCCAGTAGTGGGACCGGGACAGGGACCCGGGAGCAGTACTTC. This sequence encodes CASSGTGTGTREQYF.

The chain uses TRBV15 and TRBJ2-7; either TRBD1 or TRBD2 may fit D (5 bases each). Trimming left V 5 bases short and J 7 bases short, with 15 bases between. The CDR3 covers 13 residues. CDR1 is LNHNV, CDR2 YYDKDF, per germline (reference sequence). CDR3 amino acids: CATSGSQGREQYF. Here the CDR3 DNA reads TGTGCCACCAGCGGTAGCCAGGGACGGGAGCAGTACTTC. Full variable domain (rest looked up from reference TRBV15 and TRBJ2-7): DAMVIQNPRYQVTQFGKPVTLSCSQTLNHNVMYWYQQKSSQAPKLLFHYYDKDFNNEADTPDNFQSRRPNTSFCFLDIRSPGLGDTAMYLCATSGSQGREQYFGPGTRLTVT.

The chain joins TRBV4-2 to TRBJ2-7; 9 bases are a match to TRBD2. After removal of 7 bases from V and 5 bases from J, the junction contained 12 bases not matched to a gene. CDR1 and CDR2 (germline): LGHNA, YNFKEQ. The CDR3 spans 15 residues. The CDR3 here is CASTLSGGRTHEQYF. The CDR3, as DNA: TGTGCCAGCACCCTAAGCGGGGGGCGAACGCACGAGCAGTACTTC.

The J gene is TRBJ2-5, the V gene TRBV4-3; perhaps TRBD1 as D (5 bases). V dropped 1 base and J dropped 2 bases, with 8 bases sitting between them. The CDR3 length is 14 residues. CDR1 LGHNA and CDR2 YSLEER come from the germline V gene. CDR3 bases: TGCGCCAGCAGCCAAGGACAGCGACAAGAGACCCAGTACTTC. Protein sequence: CASSQGQRQETQYF.

The V gene is TRBV4-2, the J gene TRBJ2-7; D may match TRBD1 or TRBD2 (5 bases each). CDR1 is LGHNA and CDR2 is YNFKEQ in the germline V gene. The CDR3 consists of 15 residues. Trimming took 1 base from V and 11 from J, leaving 21 bases between them. In DNA, the CDR3 is TGTGCCAGCAGCCAAGTCCCAGGGTTGGGAGCGCAGAAGTACTTC. Translated: CASSQVPGLGAQKYF.

The chain has TRBV7-3 and TRBJ2-3; TRBD2 aligns across 14 bases. Germline V gene sequence: CDR1 SGHTA, CDR2 FQGTGA. V dropped 5 bases and J dropped 1; count of bases not matched to a gene: 11. CDR3 length equals 19 residues. The CDR3 sequence: CASSVFGLAGGLRTDTQYF. DNA of the CDR3: TGTGCCAGCAGCGTATTCGGACTAGCGGGAGGCCTACGCACAGATACGCAGTATTTT.

The gene calls are TRBV10-1 and TRBJ2-5, with D perhaps TRBD1 or TRBD2 (5 bases each). V was cut by 5 bases and J by 5 bases, with 12 bases left in between. The CDR3 contains 13 residues. Germline V gene lookup returns CDR1 WNHNN and CDR2 SYGVQD (reference sequence). The CDR3 region has the DNA TGCGCCAGCAGTCGAATGGGGGTGGAGACCCAGTACTTC. It codes for CASSRMGVETQYF.

The gene calls are TRBV7-2 and TRBJ2-5; a possible D gene is TRBD2 (6 bases). Deletions cut 4 bases from V and 4 bases from J, with 16 bases between. Germline V gene lookup returns CDR1 SGHTA and CDR2 FQGNSA. The CDR3 has 15 amino acids. CDR3 in DNA: TGTGCCAGCAGCTCTAGCCGGGGGAGTACAGAGACCCAGTACTTC. This gives the protein CASSSSRGSTETQYF.

J is TRBJ2-1 and V is TRBV13; D may be TRBD1 (5 bases). CDR3 size: 14 residues. Trimming pared 4 bases from V and 4 bases from J, leaving 11 bases between. Germline assignment: CDR1 PRHDT and CDR2 FYEKMQ (reference sequence). The CDR3 nucleotides are TGTGCCAGCAGCTCTGCGACAGAATACAATGAGCAGTTCTTC. Translated, it gives CASSSATEYNEQFF.

The gene calls are TRBV10-1 and TRBJ2-3; D is unclear. Trimming cost V 3 bases and J 0 bases, with 1 base left between them. The V gene's germline CDR1 is WNHNN and CDR2 SYGVQD (reference sequence). This CDR3 region has 12 residues. CDR3 DNA: TGCGCCAGCAGTGACAGCACAGATACGCAGTATTTT. Encoded protein: CASSDSTDTQYF.

The V and J genes are TRBV9 and TRBJ1-2, with unresolved D. Per the germline V gene, CDR1 is SGDLS and CDR2 is YYNGEE. The ends were cut back, 0 bases at V and 7 bases at J, with 22 bases in the middle. The CDR3 has 17 amino acids. The CDR3 coding sequence is TGTGCCAGCAGCGTAGCTAGTTTTGGGGTGTCGAGTGTTGGCTACACCTTC. It yields the protein CASSVASFGVSSVGYTF.

The chain employs TRBV6-5 and TRBJ2-2; D perhaps matches TRBD2 (5 bases). Germline-derived CDR1 and CDR2 are MNHEY and SVGAGI. V shed 6 bases and J shed 3 bases, with 5 bases lying between them. CDR3 length: 12 residues. The CDR3 protein is CASRRDTGELFF. The CDR3 DNA follows: TGTGCCAGCAGGCGGGACACCGGGGAGCTGTTTTTT.

This sequence joins TRBV12-3 or TRBV12-4 and TRBJ2-3, with D hard to call. V lost 3 bases, J lost 6 bases, and 4 bases lay in between. The CDR3 length is 11 residues. CDR3 coding DNA: TGTGCCAGCAGTTTGGGTGATACGCAGTATTTT. Translated, it gives CASSLGDTQYF.

A remark on this clone: The junction does not match germline at one end; this may be a read error. The rearrangement uses TRBV7-8 and TRBJ2-2; no clear D gene. Germline lookup yields CDR1 SGHVS and CDR2 FQNEAQ. The CDR3 has 14 amino acids. In DNA, the CDR3 is TGTGCCAGCAGCCCAAGGGCGAACGCCGGGGAGCTGTTTTTT. It codes for CASSPRANAGELFF.

The rearrangement joins TRBV24-1 to TRBJ1-1; TRBD1 might be the D (5 bases). The CDR3 is made up of 11 amino acids. The V gene's germline CDR1 is KGHDR and CDR2 SFDVKD. The ends were cut back, 5 bases at V and 5 bases at J, with 5 bases in the middle. In nucleotides, the CDR3 is TGTGCCACCAGTGGGGGGACTGAAGCTTTCTTT. Translated: CATSGGTEAFF.

This clone was observed once. The chain is built from TRBV28 and TRBJ2-7, with TRBD1 identical over 10 bases. Trimming removed 3 bases from V and 2 bases from J; junction bases left unmatched: 4. Germline values: CDR1 MDHEN, CDR2 SYDVKM. This CDR3 region has 15 residues. The CDR3 loop is CASSFRDRGTYEQYF. DNA for the CDR3: TGTGCCAGCAGTTTCCGGGACAGGGGCACCTACGAGCAGTACTTC.

The CDR3 DNA reads TGTGCCAGCAGCTTTCAGGGGGCGGTGACTAATGAAAAACTGTTTTTT. This encodes CASSFQGAVTNEKLFF. The V and J genes are TRBV7-2 and TRBJ1-4; 8 nucleotides line up with TRBD1. The germline CDR1 and CDR2 sequences are SGHTA and FQGNSA. The junction had 5 bases not matched to a gene; V was cut back by 3 bases and J by 2 bases. The CDR3 length is 16 residues.